This is a list of T cell receptor beta chains from one sample in a study of cytomegalovirus exposure and HLA in healthy donors. Clones were read by immunoSEQ multiplex PCR, and TCRdb kept only the in-frame ones, dropping some. This repertoire includes roughly 82,000 clones. The sequenced material came from PBMCs. These receptor sequences come from a woman in her sixties in good health and CMV-seronegative. Both conserved end residues are part of each CDR3. A D gene is named only where the DNA matches it firmly.

TRBJ2-7,15,TRBD2,TRBV9,TGTGCCAGCAGCGTCGGCATAGCGGGATCCCACGAGCAGTACTTC,CASSVGIAGSHEQYF
TRBJ2-5,17,.,TRBV4-2,TGTGCCAGCAGCCAGATGGGACTGGTAGGGAGTGAGGAGACCCAGTACTTC,CASSQMGLVGSEETQYF
TRBJ1-2,15,TRBD1,TRBV6-1,TGTGCCAGCAGGCCAGGACAGGGACCAAACTATGGCTACACCTTC,CASRPGQGPNYGYTF
TRBJ2-1,15,.,TRBV7-2,TGTGCCAGCAGCTTAAGTTCCAGCTCCTACAATGAGCAGTTCTTC,CASSLSSSSYNEQFF
TRBJ2-3,14,TRBD2,TRBV6-5,TGTGCCAGCAAATATAGCGGGAGGACAGATACGCAGTATTTT,CASKYSGRTDTQYF
TRBJ2-7,14,TRBD2,TRBV2,TGTGCCAGCAGTGGAGGGCTAGCGGGGGGCGTGCAGTACTTC,CASSGGLAGGVQYF
TRBJ1-2,16,TRBD1,TRBV4-2,TGTGCCAGCAGCCAAGAGGGACAGGGGCGGATGAATGGCTACACCTTC,CASSQEGQGRMNGYTF
TRBJ2-2,16,TRBD2,TRBV5-1,TGCGCCAGCAGCTTGCTAGCGGGAGTCGAAACCGGGGAGCTGTTTTTT,CASSLLAGVETGELFF
TRBJ2-3,15,.,TRBV6-1,TGTGCCAGCAGTGAGAACGGGGTGAGCACAGATACGCAGTATTTT,CASSENGVSTDTQYF
TRBJ2-6,15,.,TRBV10-2,TGCGCCAGCAAGGCGGGGACCTCTGGGGCCAACGTCCTGACTTTC,CASKAGTSGANVLTF
TRBJ2-7,16,TRBD2,TRBV25-1,TGTGCCAGCAGTGAATCTGTCCTAGCGGGAGGCGGAGAGCAGTACTTC,CASSESVLAGGGEQYF
TRBJ2-7,15,.,TRBV2,TGTGCCAGCAGAGGGACAAGGGGCTGGACGGGCGAGCAGTACTTC,CASRGTRGWTGEQYF
TRBJ2-5,13,.,TRBV29-1,TGCAGCATTTCGAAGGGAGGACAAGAGACCCAGTACTTC,CSISKGGQETQYF
TRBJ2-3,15,.,TRBV28,TGTGCCAGCAGGGTCCAGGGGACCTTCACAGATACGCAGTATTTT,CASRVQGTFTDTQYF
TRBJ1-5,15,TRBD1,TRBV5-1,TGCGCCAGCAGGGCGGGACAGGGGGCAGGTCAGCCCCAGCATTTT,CASRAGQGAGQPQHF
TRBJ1-1,14,TRBD1,TRBV6-5,TGTGCCAGCAGTGACGGACAGGGTCACACTGAAGCTTTCTTT,CASSDGQGHTEAFF
TRBJ1-1,16,TRBD1,TRBV14,TGTGCCAGCAGCCGGACAACAGGGGGTGGTTTCACTGAAGCTTTCTTT,CASSRTTGGGFTEAFF
TRBJ2-2,13,.,TRBV27,TGTGCCAGCAGTTCTACGAACACCGGGGAGCTGTTTTTT,CASSSTNTGELFF
TRBJ2-5,16,TRBD2,TRBV29-1,TGCAGCGTGGGACTAGCGGGAGGGCCACTACGAGAGACCCAGTACTTC,CSVGLAGGPLRETQYF
TRBJ1-1,13,.,TRBV7-2,TGTGCCAGCAGCTTAGCGTCAGGGACTGAAGCTTTCTTT,CASSLASGTEAFF
TRBJ2-7,13,.,TRBV4-3,TGCGCCAGCAGCCAAGATCGCGACCTAGGGCAGTACTTC,CASSQDRDLGQYF
TRBJ1-4,17,.,TRBV27,TGTGCCAGCAGTATCACAGGGCAGGGGCAGAATAATGAAAAACTGTTTTTT,CASSITGQGQNNEKLFF
TRBJ2-6,18,TRBD1,TRBV7-9,TGTGCCAGCACCCTAAGATCCCAGGGGGCGTCTGGGGCCAACGTCCTGACTTTC,CASTLRSQGASGANVLTF
TRBJ1-2,15,.,TRBV6-5,TGTGCCAGCAGTTACTCGGGGGCTCGGGACTATGGCTACACCTTC,CASSYSGARDYGYTF
TRBJ2-1,17,.,TRBV7-9,TGTGCCAGCAGCTCGCGGGCGGGGCTAGAGTCGGTCAATGAGCAGTTCTTC,CASSSRAGLESVNEQFF
TRBJ1-5,15,TRBD1,TRBV5-1,TGCGCCAGCAGCTTGGGGACAGGGGAGAATCAGCCCCAGCATTTT,CASSLGTGENQPQHF
TRBJ2-2,12,.,TRBV29-1,TGCAGCGTTGTAAATCCGTCCGGGGAGCTGTTTTTT,CSVVNPSGELFF
TRBJ2-1,16,TRBD2,TRBV7-2,TGTGCCAGCAGCTCCCAACCGGGACTAGTCCGAGATGAGCAGTTCTTC,CASSSQPGLVRDEQFF
TRBJ2-7,13,.,TRBV6-5,TGTGCCAGCACTCGGGGACACCCCTACGAGCAGTACTTC,CASTRGHPYEQYF
TRBJ2-7,13,TRBD2,TRBV2,TGTGCCAGCTCCGGGACTACCACCGGCGAGCAGTACTTC,CASSGTTTGEQYF
TRBJ2-7,13,TRBD1,TRBV10-3,TGTGCCATCACTGGGGACAGGGAAGGGGAGCAGTACTTC,CAITGDREGEQYF
TRBJ2-3,15,.,TRBV7-2,TGTGCCAGCAGCCCCCTGGGCGGGAGCACAGATACGCAGTATTTT,CASSPLGGSTDTQYF
TRBJ2-1,17,TRBD2,TRBV19,TGTGCCAGTAGTAACCTAGCGGGAGGTTGGGCGGTCAATGAGCAGTTCTTC,CASSNLAGGWAVNEQFF
TRBJ2-1,15,.,TRBV7-6,TGTGCCAGCAGCTTATCCTCAAGGACTGGCAATGAGCAGTTCTTC,CASSLSSRTGNEQFF
TRBJ1-2,14,TRBD1,TRBV19,TGTGCCAGTAGTATTGGACAGGGGACATACGGCTACACCTTC,CASSIGQGTYGYTF
TRBJ2-7,13,.,TRBV10-3,TGTGCCATCGGTGCTAGCAGCAAGACGGAGCAGTACTTC,CAIGASSKTEQYF
TRBJ2-1,15,TRBD2,TRBV29-1,TGCAGCGTTGTGGAGGGGACGGGAGGCACGAATGAGCAGTTCTTC,CSVVEGTGGTNEQFF
TRBJ1-2,14,TRBD1,TRBV28,TGTGCCAGCAGTTTGACAGGGGGCGACTATGGCTACACCTTC,CASSLTGGDYGYTF
TRBJ2-2,16,TRBD2,TRBV5-1,TGCGCCAGCAGCTTCCGGCAGCGGGGGAACACCGGGGAGCTGTTTTTT,CASSFRQRGNTGELFF
TRBJ2-7,13,.,TRBV28,TGTGCCAGCGTACACCGGGATTCCTACGAGCAGTACTTC,CASVHRDSYEQYF
TRBJ1-5,12,.,TRBV28,TGTGCCAGCAGTTTACCTCATCAGCCCCAGCATTTT,CASSLPHQPQHF
TRBJ2-2,16,TRBD1,TRBV9,TGTGCCAGCAGCTCAGGACAGGGGTCATACACCGGGGAGCTGTTTTTT,CASSSGQGSYTGELFF